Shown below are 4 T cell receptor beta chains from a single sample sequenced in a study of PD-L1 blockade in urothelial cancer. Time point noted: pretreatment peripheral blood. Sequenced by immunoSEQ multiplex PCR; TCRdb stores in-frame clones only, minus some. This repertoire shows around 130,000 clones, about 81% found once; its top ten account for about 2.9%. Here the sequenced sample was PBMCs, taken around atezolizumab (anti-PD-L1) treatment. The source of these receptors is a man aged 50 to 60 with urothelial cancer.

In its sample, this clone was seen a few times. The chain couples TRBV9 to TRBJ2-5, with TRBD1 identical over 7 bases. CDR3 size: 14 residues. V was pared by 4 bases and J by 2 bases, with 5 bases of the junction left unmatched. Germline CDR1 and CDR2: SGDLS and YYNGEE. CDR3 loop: CASSRDRVQETQYF. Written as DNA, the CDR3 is TGTGCCAGCAGCAGGGACAGAGTACAAGAGACCCAGTACTTC.

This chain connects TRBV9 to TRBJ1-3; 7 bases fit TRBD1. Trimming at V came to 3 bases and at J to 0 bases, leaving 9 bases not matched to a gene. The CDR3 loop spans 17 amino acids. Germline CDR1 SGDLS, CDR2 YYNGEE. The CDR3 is CASSAATGAPSGNTIYF. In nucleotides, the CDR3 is TGTGCCAGCAGCGCCGCAACAGGGGCCCCCTCTGGAAACACCATATATTTT.

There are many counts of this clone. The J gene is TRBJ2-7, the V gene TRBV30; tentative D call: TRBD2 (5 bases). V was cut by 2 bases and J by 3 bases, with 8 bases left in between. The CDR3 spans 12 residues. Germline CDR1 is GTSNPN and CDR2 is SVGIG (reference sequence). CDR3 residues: CAWSRTGYEQYF. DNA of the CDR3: TGTGCCTGGAGTAGGACTGGCTACGAGCAGTACTTC.

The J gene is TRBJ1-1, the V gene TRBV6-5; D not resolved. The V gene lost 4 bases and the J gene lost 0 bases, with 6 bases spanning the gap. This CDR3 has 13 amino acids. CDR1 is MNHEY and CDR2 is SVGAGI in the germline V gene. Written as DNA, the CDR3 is TGTGCCAGCAGTTTACTCATGAACACTGAAGCTTTCTTT. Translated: CASSLLMNTEAFF.